This T cell receptor beta chain was retrieved from a study of cytomegalovirus exposure and HLA in healthy donors. Findings of the study overall: It was 150 or so TCR beta chains that were listed as cytomegalovirus-associated. Prior analysis indicated that the majority of TCR beta V segments exhibited productivity approximately 87% or approximately 30% of the time. Researchers reported in a later analysis that a missense DCLRE1C variant was tied to TCR beta V- and J-gene trimming.

The germline CDR1 and CDR2 sequences are SGHTA and FQGNSA. The CDR3 has 13 amino acids. The V end was cut by 5 bases, the J end by 5 bases, with 10 bases between. PCR employed 60 Vbeta and 13 Jbeta primers. Measured with immunoSEQ multiplex PCR; TCRdb has only the in-frame clones, and not every one. The sample lists some 150,000 clones, about 77% occurring once. On this clone itself: Its antigen is not identified.

The V call is TRBV7-2, the J call TRBJ1-5; D is possibly TRBD1 (5 bases). Sample: PBMCs. This TCR derives from a female donor in good health and CMV-seronegative. Here the CDR3 DNA reads TGTGCCAGCAGCCCAGGGCCCGATCAGCCCCAGCATTTT. Its protein is CASSPGPDQPQHF.